This TCR beta chain was captured by sequencing in a study of molecular identifiers for immune sequencing clone quantification. Study results and caveats: Clones above 20 RNA copies contained over 98% of effector molecules and under 1% of naive molecules.

TCR libraries were built in bulk with a published protocol and specific TCR primers. TCRdb re-derived calls from the PCR reads in MiXCR, one entry per CDR3 protein. Here the sample spans about 23,000 distinct CDR3 sequences, roughly 17% being singletons. Germline CDR1 SEHNR, CDR2 FQNEAQ (reference sequence). This CDR3 is 14 amino acids long. Every naive CD8 library was made from between 20,000 and 1,000,000 sorted cells with 10%, 30% or 50% RNA. Naive CD8 T cells were picked out by sorting for CD8+CD4-CCR7+CD45RA+. As for this clonotype: Its antigen is not identified. Being one base from a much bigger clone, this may be a read error.

V and J are TRBV7-9 and TRBJ1-1; 8 nucleotides match TRBD1. Sequencing input: naive CD8+ T cells from blood, with Jurkat cell RNA spiked in. Subset given: FACS-sorted CD8+CD4-CCR7+CD45RA+ naive T cells. This TCR was sampled from a human donor in good health. Some libraries in this study had Jurkat cell RNA spiked in. The CDR3 sequence: CAGSWDGTGPEAFF. CDR3 coding DNA: TGTGCCGGCAGCTGGGACGGGACAGGCCCTGAAGCTTTCTTT.